A selection of T cell receptor beta chains follows, all from one sample in a study of T-cell memory formation after mild COVID-19. TCRdb reanalysed the 5' RACE reads using MiXCR and keeps one entry per CDR3 protein. The sample shows a few hundred thousand distinct CDR3 sequences, around 21% of them seen only once. Sequenced: PBMCs or a T cell subset sorted from them (not recorded which). All receptors derive from an adult woman who had mild COVID-19 (a few samples of this study predate the infection). Cell type and time point are not known. The conserved cysteine and the conserved F or W are not part of the CDR3 here. A D gene is named only where the DNA matches it firmly.

TRBV7-9	NA	TRBJ2-7	ASSVSSFHEQY
TRBV28	NA	TRBJ2-2	ASSLPGTNTGELF
TRBV5-6	NA	TRBJ2-3	ASSSLLASTDTQY
TRBV4-1	TRBD2	TRBJ2-3	ASRVRTSLEGTDTQY
TRBV29-1	TRBD1	TRBJ2-3	SVEGGQPTTDTQY
TRBV5-1	TRBD1	TRBJ2-1	ASSFAGTGGVEQF
TRBV12-3/TRBV12-4	NA	TRBJ2-7	ASSANRAYEQY
TRBV20-1	NA	TRBJ1-6	SARIAPTLH
TRBV6-2/TRBV6-3	NA	TRBJ2-7	ASSYSIVGRPYEQY
TRBV5-8	NA	TRBJ2-7	ASSPRVGGYEQY
TRBV2	NA	TRBJ2-7	ASSEFDYLRYEQY
TRBV12-3/TRBV12-4	NA	TRBJ2-6	ASKTSGANVLT
TRBV5-6	TRBD1	TRBJ2-7	ASSYPGQGNEQY
TRBV12-3/TRBV12-4	NA	TRBJ1-1	ASSLGHEAF
TRBV10-3	NA	TRBJ1-3	AISGTQGGNTIY
TRBV5-1	TRBD1	TRBJ1-1	ASSTSQGTVGNTEAF
TRBV29-1	TRBD2	TRBJ2-7	SVERAGEAYEQY
TRBV4-1	NA	TRBJ1-2	ASSQETAANYGYT
TRBV7-9	TRBD2	TRBJ2-1	ASSPQRASGSHNEQF
TRBV9	NA	TRBJ1-1	ASSPDPHRQAMNTEAF
TRBV12-3/TRBV12-4	NA	TRBJ1-2	ASAQGRNYGYT
TRBV7-2	NA	TRBJ1-5	ASSLVGPGGNQPQH
TRBV19	TRBD2	TRBJ2-1	ASSRLAGGSNEQF
TRBV20-1	TRBD2	TRBJ2-7	SATPLIGSGRAGYIDEQY
TRBV7-9	NA	TRBJ2-7	ASSPLEMGAREQY
TRBV18	TRBD2	TRBJ2-7	ASSPYVTSGYEQY
TRBV27	NA	TRBJ2-7	ASSWKAESSYEQY
TRBV28	NA	TRBJ2-7	ASSSTGVSSYEQY
TRBV11-1	TRBD2	TRBJ2-3	ASSPLLAGATDTQY
TRBV12-3/TRBV12-4	NA	TRBJ2-1	ASTQTGIHGYRSNEQF
TRBV12-3/TRBV12-4	NA	TRBJ1-2	ASSLLLKAGGYT